The 23 T cell receptor beta chains given below trace back to one sample, sequenced in a study of CD8+ T cells in alopecia areata. In each case, RNA was isolated and then reverse transcribed into cDNA as the sequencing template. Measured with immunoSEQ multiplex PCR; TCRdb has only the in-frame clones, and not every one. This table has over 110,000 clones, approximately 50% appearing once. Sequenced material: CD4+ T cells sorted from blood, taken at week 0. Source of these receptors: a human donor with alopecia areata.

This clone has only a few counts. The chain uses TRBV27 and TRBJ1-5; D is undetermined. V was trimmed by 6 bases and J by 7 bases, leaving 13 bases between them. The CDR3 has 13 amino acids. Germline assignment: CDR1 MNHEY and CDR2 SMNVEV (reference sequence). CDR3 DNA sequence: TGTGCCAGCAGCTCGGTTTGGAAACAGCCCCAGCATTTT. Protein sequence: CASSSVWKQPQHF.

V is TRBV30 and J is TRBJ2-7; 12 bases are a match to TRBD1. Looked up from germline, CDR1 is GTSNPN and CDR2 is SVGIG (reference sequence). Trimming cost V 5 bases and J 5 bases; bases outside gene matches: 7. The CDR3 is 14 residues long. The DNA for the CDR3 is TGTGCCTGGGCCGGGACAGGGGGCTTCGACGAGCAGTACTTC. It is translated as CAWAGTGGFDEQYF. Full variable domain (missing parts from reference TRBV30 and TRBJ2-7): SQTIHQWPATLVQPVGSPLSLECTVEGTSNPNLYWYRQAAGRGLQLLFYSVGIGQISSEVPQNLSASRPQDRQFILSSKKLLLSDSGFYLCAWAGTGGFDEQYFGPGTRLTVT.

This clone was seen more than once but under ten times. The chain combines TRBV14 with TRBJ2-5, with D perhaps assigned TRBD1 or TRBD2 (5 bases each). The CDR3 runs 15 residues. The germline V gene encodes CDR1 SGHDN and CDR2 FVKESK. Trimming cost V 5 bases and J 2 bases, with 15 bases left between them. The CDR3 is CASSDRRQGQETQYF. Here the CDR3 DNA reads TGTGCCAGCAGCGATAGGAGGCAGGGACAAGAGACCCAGTACTTC.

The genes are TRBV2 and TRBJ2-1; 10 nucleotides align to TRBD2. Unmatched junction bases numbered 12, after V lost 4 bases and J lost 0 bases. Germline CDR1 SNHLY, CDR2 FYNNEI. This CDR3 comprises 19 residues. This chain's CDR3 is CASSVRTSGSRSSYNEQFF. The DNA for the CDR3 is TGTGCCAGCAGTGTCAGGACTAGCGGATCTAGGAGCTCCTACAATGAGCAGTTCTTC.

J is TRBJ2-1 and V is TRBV7-2, with TRBD1 as a possible D gene (7 bases). This CDR3 spans 14 amino acids. The V gene lost 8 bases and the J gene lost 1 base, with 12 bases spanning the gap. The germline CDR1 and CDR2 sequences are SGHTA and FQGNSA. The CDR3 loop is CASSTGRSYNEQFF. The CDR3 nucleotides read TGTGCCAGCTCGACAGGGAGGTCCTACAATGAGCAGTTCTTC.

The genes are TRBV7-2 and TRBJ2-1; TRBD2 might be the D (6 bases). Germline CDR1 and CDR2: SGHTA and FQGNSA. CDR3 length: 15 amino acids. V was pared by 2 bases and J by 7 bases, with 15 bases between. DNA of the CDR3: TGTGCCAGCAGCTTACTATCCCCGCGGGGAAATGAGCAGTTCTTC. This codes for CASSLLSPRGNEQFF.

This clone was found a few times. The CDR3 bases are TGCAGCGTTGTCGGGAGACTAGCGGGAGTATCTGATACGCAGTATTTT. Its translation is CSVVGRLAGVSDTQYF. The chain couples TRBV29-1 to TRBJ2-3; 12 bases are shared with TRBD2. Trimming cost V 4 bases and J 6 bases; bases outside gene matches: 11. CDR1 is SQVTM and CDR2 is ANQGSEA in the germline V gene. The CDR3 runs 16 residues.

A remark on this clone: Other DNA sequences from this sample encode an identical CDR3 as well. The CDR3 DNA is TGTGCCAGCAGTTACTCGGGCGGTGGCTACACCTTC. Its translation is CASSYSGGGYTF. The rearrangement uses TRBV6-5 and TRBJ1-2; D is unresolved. Germline assignment: CDR1 MNHEY and CDR2 SVGAGI. This CDR3 comprises 12 residues. The V and J ends lost 0 bases and 7 bases respectively, with 6 bases between them.

The V call is TRBV5-6, the J call TRBJ2-3; D is ambiguous. The V end lost 3 bases, the J end lost 0 bases, and 11 bases lay between the germline ends. Germline-derived CDR1 and CDR2 are SGHDT and YYEEEE. The CDR3 has 15 residues. The CDR3 loop is CASSYQGLSTDTQYF. For the CDR3, the DNA is TGTGCCAGCAGCTATCAAGGCCTGAGCACAGATACGCAGTATTTT.

The V call is TRBV4-1, the J call TRBJ1-2; no clear D gene. CDR1 is MGHRA, CDR2 YSYEKL, per germline. The CDR3 contains 14 residues. Between the trimmed V and J ends, which lost 1 base and 5 bases, there was a span of 11 bases. CDR3 in amino acids: CASSQAWTDYGYTF. CDR3 nucleotides: TGCGCCAGCAGCCAAGCGTGGACGGATTATGGCTACACCTTC.

The chain has TRBV29-1 and TRBJ1-2; TRBD1 matches at 7 bases. Germline V gene lookup returns CDR1 SQVTM and CDR2 ANQGSEA. V shed 6 bases and J 7 bases; nucleotides not matched to a gene: 14. The CDR3 sequence is 14 residues long. The CDR3 DNA follows: TGCAGCGTGATACGGACAGGTGGTACGAGTGGCTACACCTTC. It codes for CSVIRTGGTSGYTF.

J is TRBJ1-5 and V is TRBV20-1, with a weak D call TRBD1 (6 bases). This CDR3 spans 11 amino acids. V was pared by 6 bases and J by 4 bases, with 7 bases between. Per the germline V gene, CDR1 is DFQATT and CDR2 is SNEGSKA (reference sequence). The CDR3 is CSAQGNQPQHF. The CDR3 DNA reads as TGCAGTGCACAGGGAAATCAGCCCCAGCATTTT.

The chain carries TRBV27 and TRBJ2-5; 13 nucleotides agree with TRBD2. Germline V CDR1 and CDR2: MNHEY, SMNVEV (reference sequence). The V gene end was trimmed by 5 bases and the J gene end by 5 bases; junction bases not matched to a gene: 2. The CDR3 covers 14 residues. DNA for the CDR3: TGTGCCAGCAGTAGGACTAGCGGGAGTGAGACCCAGTACTTC. Protein product: CASSRTSGSETQYF.

The V call is TRBV5-4, the J call TRBJ2-2; D could derive from TRBD1 or TRBD2 (5 bases each). Germline CDR1 SGHNT, CDR2 YYREEE (reference sequence). The length of the CDR3 is 15 residues. Deletions cut 5 bases from V and 6 bases from J, with 17 bases between. The CDR3 loop reads CASSAGPREPGELFF. CDR3 bases: TGTGCCAGCAGTGCCGGGCCCAGGGAGCCCGGGGAGCTGTTTTTT.

The rearrangement joins TRBV28 to TRBJ2-5; TRBD1 matches 10 bases. The CDR3 is 16 amino acids. With V trimmed by 2 bases and J by 0 bases, 3 bases remained unmatched. Looked up from germline, CDR1 is MDHEN and CDR2 is SYDVKM. The CDR3 region has the DNA TGTGCCAGCAGTTTAAGGGGACAGGGGTACCAAGAGACCCAGTACTTC. Its translation: CASSLRGQGYQETQYF.

This clone was seen a few times. The rearrangement joins TRBV7-6 to TRBJ2-5; D remains unclear. Germline V gene data show CDR1 as SGHVS and CDR2 as FNYEAQ. The V end lost 0 bases, the J end lost 5 bases, and 7 bases lay between the germline ends. The CDR3 loop spans 13 amino acids. The CDR3 loop is CASSLAYLETQYF. In DNA, the CDR3 is TGTGCCAGCAGCTTAGCGTATTTGGAGACCCAGTACTTC.

The chain employs TRBV27 and TRBJ2-5, with D tentatively TRBD2 (6 bases). This CDR3 has 14 residues. V lost 5 bases and J lost 5, with 15 bases in between. Germline lookup yields CDR1 MNHEY and CDR2 SMNVEV (reference sequence). In DNA, the CDR3 is TGTGCCAGCAGTCCCCAAAAGCGGGCCGAGACCCAGTACTTC. Amino acids: CASSPQKRAETQYF.

The chain employs TRBV30 and TRBJ2-2; D gene unclear. V lost 0 bases, J lost 4 bases, and 6 bases lay in between. In germline, CDR1 is GTSNPN, CDR2 SVGIG (reference sequence). CDR3 length: 13 residues. The CDR3 is CAWSVISTGELFF. The CDR3 DNA reads TGTGCCTGGAGTGTTATCTCCACCGGGGAGCTGTTTTTT. Full variable domain (rest looked up from reference TRBV30 and TRBJ2-2): SQTIHQWPATLVQPVGSPLSLECTVEGTSNPNLYWYRQAAGRGLQLLFYSVGIGQISSEVPQNLSASRPQDRQFILSSKKLLLSDSGFYLCAWSVISTGELFFGEGSRLTVL.

The chain combines TRBV2 with TRBJ2-1, with 7 nucleotides matching TRBD2. Germline loops: CDR1 SNHLY, CDR2 FYNNEI. The CDR3 covers 13 residues. The junction had 10 bases not matched to a gene; V was cut back by 8 bases and J by 9 bases. The CDR3 DNA follows: TGTGCCAGCCTGAGGGAGCGGGGTGTTGAGCAGTTCTTC. Translation: CASLRERGVEQFF.

The chain joins TRBV19 to TRBJ2-1, with D perhaps TRBD2 (6 bases). The germline V gene has CDR1 LNHDA and CDR2 SQIVND (reference sequence). CDR3 length: 16 residues. Trimming took off 1 base at V and 2 bases at J, with 12 bases between the two ends. The CDR3 DNA is TGTGCCAGTAGTATAGTCGGGGGTAAGGCCTACAATGAGCAGTTCTTC. This encodes CASSIVGGKAYNEQFF.

This chain uses TRBV7-2 with TRBJ2-5; D is tentatively TRBD1 or TRBD2 (5 bases each). The V gene's germline CDR1 is SGHTA and CDR2 FQGNSA. The CDR3 has 15 residues. Trimming removed 4 bases at V and 2 bases at J, with 14 bases between. The CDR3 sequence: CASSYGGKGQETQYF. For the CDR3, the DNA is TGTGCCAGCAGCTATGGGGGTAAAGGGCAAGAGACCCAGTACTTC.

The DNA of the CDR3 is TGCAGCGTCCGAACAGGAACCTCTGGGGCCAACGTCCTGACTTTC. It translates to CSVRTGTSGANVLTF. This chain links TRBV29-1 with TRBJ2-6; D may be TRBD1 (5 bases). This CDR3 is built from 15 residues. Between the trimmed V and J ends, which lost 6 bases and 0 bases, there was a span of 12 bases. Per the germline V gene, CDR1 is SQVTM and CDR2 is ANQGSEA.

This clone was counted between two and nine times. The V call is TRBV29-1, the J call TRBJ1-1; D perhaps matches TRBD1 (5 bases). V was trimmed by 6 bases and J by 0 bases, leaving 11 bases between them. The CDR3 length is 13 residues. Germline V gene data show CDR1 as SQVTM and CDR2 as ANQGSEA. CDR3: CSVSETVNTEAFF. Here the CDR3 DNA reads TGCAGCGTCAGTGAGACAGTGAACACTGAAGCTTTCTTT.